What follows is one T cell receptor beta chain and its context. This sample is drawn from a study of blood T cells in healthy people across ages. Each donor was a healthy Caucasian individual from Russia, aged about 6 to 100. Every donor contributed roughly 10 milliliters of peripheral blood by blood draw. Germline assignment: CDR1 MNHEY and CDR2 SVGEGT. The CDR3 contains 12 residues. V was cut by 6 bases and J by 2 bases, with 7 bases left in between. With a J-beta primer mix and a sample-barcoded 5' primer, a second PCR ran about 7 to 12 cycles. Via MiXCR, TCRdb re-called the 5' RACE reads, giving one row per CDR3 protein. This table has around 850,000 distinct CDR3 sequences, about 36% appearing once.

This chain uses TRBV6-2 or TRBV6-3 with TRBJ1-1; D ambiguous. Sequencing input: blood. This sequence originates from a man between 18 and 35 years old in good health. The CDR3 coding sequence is TGTGCCAGCAGGAATCTAAACACTGAAGCTTTCTTT. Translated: CASRNLNTEAFF.